Listed below are T cell receptor beta chains from one sample, sequenced in a study of blood T cells in healthy people across ages. TCRdb passed the 5' RACE reads through MiXCR, listing each CDR3 protein once. This sample has about 1 million distinct CDR3 sequences; 40% to 50% occur once, and the top ten carry approximately 19%. The sequencing sample was made of blood. Every receptor here comes from a woman aged 55 to 70 in good health. The CDR3 runs from the conserved cysteine through the conserved F or W. A D gene is named only where the DNA matches it firmly. Size values are once, few and many counts, or a class for expanded clones, and some rows have none.

D,V,J,size,length,DNA,CDR3
-,TRBV7-2,TRBJ2-5,-,15,TGTGCCAGCAGCTTAGCGTACGGCTCCTACGATGAGCAGTACTTC,CASSLAYGSYDEQYF
TRBD2,TRBV3-1,TRBJ2-5,few,16,TGTGCCAGCAGCCAAGAGGCTAGCGGGAGGGCAGAGACCCAGTACTTC,CASSQEASGRAETQYF
-,TRBV18,TRBJ2-7,-,15,TGTGCCAGCTCACCATATGGGGTGGGGACCTACGAGCAGTACTTC,CASSPYGVGTYEQYF
TRBD1,TRBV25-1,TRBJ2-7,few,14,TGTGCCAGCAGAGGACAGGGTGAGTCCCACGAGCAGTACTTC,CASRGQGESHEQYF
-,TRBV3-1,TRBJ1-1,few,17,TGTGCCAGCAGCCACGATTATCCGAGTGACAGCGACCCTGAAGCTTTCTTT,CASSHDYPSDSDPEAFF
-,TRBV3-1,TRBJ2-1,few,13,TGTGCCAGCAGCCAAGAGCTGACAAATGAGCAGTTCTTC,CASSQELTNEQFF
-,TRBV11-1,TRBJ2-3,once,13,TGTGCCAGCAGAGAGGGTAGGACAGATACGCAGTATTTT,CASREGRTDTQYF
-,TRBV6-5,TRBJ2-1,-,13,TGTGCCAGCAGTTTCTCCGCCGGCAACCAGCAGTTCTTC,CASSFSAGNQQFF
-,TRBV7-2,TRBJ2-5,-,15,TGTGCCAGCAGCTTAGCAGGGGCAGATCAAGAGACCCAGTACTTC,CASSLAGADQETQYF
TRBD1,TRBV5-4,TRBJ2-7,-,13,TGTGCCAGCAGCCCGGGACAGGATCACGAGCAGTACTTC,CASSPGQDHEQYF
-,TRBV15,TRBJ2-3,-,14,TGTGCCACCAGCAGTCCCCATTCCACAGATACGCGGTATTTT,CATSSPHSTDTRYF
TRBD2,TRBV20-1,TRBJ2-1,-,15,TGCAGTGCTAGAGGACTAGCGGGAGTGTGGAATGAGCAGTTCTTC,CSARGLAGVWNEQFF
TRBD2,TRBV11-2,TRBJ2-7,few,16,TGTGCCAGCAGACTTGCCGGGACTAGCGGGTTCTACGAGCAGTACTTC,CASRLAGTSGFYEQYF
TRBD1,TRBV3-1,TRBJ2-1,-,15,TGTGCCAGCAGGCAACAGGGGGTTACCTACAATGAGCAGTTCTTC,CASRQQGVTYNEQFF
-,TRBV6-1,TRBJ2-3,few,14,TGTGCCAGCAGTGAAATGGGCTCCCCAGATACGCAGTATTTT,CASSEMGSPDTQYF
-,TRBV15,TRBJ2-1,many,13,TGTGCCACCAGCAGAGAGTCCTACAATGAGCAGTTCTTC,CATSRESYNEQFF
TRBD1,TRBV4-1,TRBJ2-7,-,16,TGCGCCAGCAGCCTAACCCGGGACAGGGGATACTACGAGCAGTACTTC,CASSLTRDRGYYEQYF
TRBD1,TRBV9,TRBJ2-7,-,16,TGTGCCAGCACCCCACCGCCGGGACAGGGATTCTACGAGCAGTACTTC,CASTPPPGQGFYEQYF
-,TRBV6-1,TRBJ2-6,few,17,TGTGCCAGCTTCTCGACGCGGCCAGGGACTGGGGCCAACGTCCTGACTTTC,CASFSTRPGTGANVLTF
TRBD1,TRBV15,TRBJ2-1,few,13,TGTGCCACCAGCGCGACAGGGGTGAATGAGCAGTTCTTC,CATSATGVNEQFF
TRBD2,TRBV14,TRBJ2-7,-,18,TGTGCCAGCAGCCAGACCTTCCAATGGGTAGCGGGATACAATGAGCAGTACTTC,CASSQTFQWVAGYNEQYF
-,TRBV6-1,TRBJ1-5,-,14,TGTGCCAGCAGTGAATGGGGGCCCCAGGGTTCCCAGCATTTT,CASSEWGPQGSQHF
-,TRBV29-1,TRBJ2-1,-,11,TGCAGCGTTGACAGGGTAGACGAGCAGTTCTTC,CSVDRVDEQFF
-,TRBV14,TRBJ2-7,-,16,TGTGCCAGCAGAAGCCCCGGGACGGCGATATCCTACGAGCAGTACTTC,CASRSPGTAISYEQYF
-,TRBV20-1,TRBJ2-7,-,13,TGCAGTGCTAGAGATGATGGAACCTACGAGCAGTACTTC,CSARDDGTYEQYF
TRBD1,TRBV6-6,TRBJ2-7,few,16,TGTGCCAGCAGTTACCCATGGGGACAGGGAACCTACGAGCAGTACTTC,CASSYPWGQGTYEQYF
TRBD1,TRBV15,TRBJ2-1,-,13,TGTGCCACCACAGGGGGTAGCGAAGTTGAGCAGTTCTTC,CATTGGSEVEQFF
-,TRBV24-1,TRBJ2-1,-,15,TGTGCCACCAGTGTTCCCCGGGATTCGTACAATGAGCAGTTCTTC,CATSVPRDSYNEQFF
TRBD2,TRBV6-5,TRBJ2-7,-,16,TGTGCCAGCAGTTCAGACACTAGCGGGGCCTTTTGGGAGCAGTACTTC,CASSSDTSGAFWEQYF
-,TRBV3-1,TRBJ2-5,-,14,TGTGCCAGCAGCCAAGAGAGCTGGGAAGAGACCCAGTACTTC,CASSQESWEETQYF
-,TRBV15,TRBJ1-4,-,15,TGTGCCACCAGCAGAGATACCCGAGCTAATGAAAAACTGTTTTTT,CATSRDTRANEKLFF
-,TRBV20-1,TRBJ2-7,few,14,TGCAGTGCCGCCGCGGGATCGGAAGTTCAGGGGCAGTACTTC,CSAAAGSEVQGQYF
-,TRBV7-9,TRBJ2-1,once,13,TGTGCCAGCAGCCGAATTGGGAATAATGAGCAGTTCTTC,CASSRIGNNEQFF
TRBD1,TRBV29-1,TRBJ1-2,-,12,TGCAGCGGAGGGGACAGGGGAAGGGGCTACACCTTC,CSGGDRGRGYTF
-,TRBV5-1,TRBJ1-1,-,15,TGCGCCAGCAGCTCCTCAGGGGAATGGAACACTGAAGCTTTCTTT,CASSSSGEWNTEAFF
TRBD2,TRBV11-2,TRBJ2-5,-,14,TGTGCCAGCAGCTTAGGCCTAGCGGGGTGGCCCCAGTACTTC,CASSLGLAGWPQYF
-,TRBV28,TRBJ2-3,-,14,TGTGCCAGCAGTGTGCCCACAGGACCAGATACGCAGTATTTT,CASSVPTGPDTQYF
TRBD2,TRBV9,TRBJ2-7,-,18,TGTGCCAGCAGCGTACCGGGACTAGCGGGAGGTTCCTACAATGAGCAGTACTTC,CASSVPGLAGGSYNEQYF
-,TRBV6-5,TRBJ2-1,-,14,TGTGCCAGCAGTCGGGGGGACAGGACTAATGAGCAGTTCTTC,CASSRGDRTNEQFF
TRBD1,TRBV14,TRBJ1-1,-,17,TGTGCCAGCAGCCGAGGGACAGGGTCTGATCGGAACACTGAAGCTTTCTTT,CASSRGTGSDRNTEAFF
-,TRBV7-8,TRBJ2-5,few,14,TGTGCCAGCAGTTCTCGGACAGCCAAAGAGACCCAGTACTTC,CASSSRTAKETQYF
-,TRBV2,TRBJ2-2,-,12,TGTGCCAGCAAAACAGGGACCGGGGAGCTGTTTTTT,CASKTGTGELFF
-,TRBV6-5,TRBJ1-1,-,14,TGTGCCAGCAGTTATGGGGGCTCGGACACTGAAGCTTTCTTT,CASSYGGSDTEAFF